Each of the 28 T cell receptor beta chains below was sequenced from the same sample in a study of T cell responses to AZD1222 COVID-19 vaccine. Only in-frame clones appear in the TCRdb table, and some are missing; sequencing was by immunoSEQ multiplex PCR. This repertoire shows 100,000 or so clones, roughly 90% found once; its top ten account for approximately 12%. The specimen was peripheral blood, collected on day 0 of AZD1222 vaccination. These receptors all come from an adult in good health.

V is TRBV6-1 and J is TRBJ1-1; 9 nucleotides agree with TRBD1. Germline CDR1 is MNHNS and CDR2 is SASEGT. CDR3 length: 16 residues. V gave up 1 base and J gave up 4 bases; unmatched junction bases: 7. CDR3 bases: TGTGCCAGCAGTGAAGTACCCGGGACAGGGACCACTGAAGCTTTCTTT. Its translation: CASSEVPGTGTTEAFF.

The chain has TRBV19 and TRBJ1-2, with D perhaps TRBD1 (5 bases). The CDR3 is 15 amino acids. The germline V gene has CDR1 LNHDA and CDR2 SQIVND (reference sequence). Trimming removed 1 base from V and 7 bases from J, with 16 bases in between. Here the CDR3 DNA reads TGTGCCAGTAGTATAGTTGGAGGGGAGAGGGCTGGCTACACCTTC. Translating it yields CASSIVGGERAGYTF.

This clone was observed a handful of times. The rearrangement joins TRBV7-2 to TRBJ2-1, with D perhaps TRBD1 or TRBD2 (6 bases each). V was pared by 3 bases and J by 6 bases, with 12 bases between. Germline assignment: CDR1 SGHTA and CDR2 FQGNSA. CDR3 length equals 14 residues. The CDR3 DNA reads TGTGCCAGCAGCTTTCACTCGGGGGCCAATGAGCAGTTCTTC. Residues: CASSFHSGANEQFF.

As concerns this clone: Mismatch with germline at one junction end may stem from a read error. The V gene is TRBV7-7, the J gene TRBJ2-2, with D perhaps TRBD2 (6 bases). Germline CDR1 and CDR2: SSHAT and FNYEAQ (reference sequence). CDR3 length: 15 residues. This chain's CDR3 is CASSLDGGDTGELFF. For the CDR3, the DNA is TGTGCTAGCAGCTTAGACGGAGGGGACACCGGGGAGCTGTTTTTT.

The chain couples TRBV12-3 or TRBV12-4 to TRBJ2-2; D unresolved. V dropped 6 bases and J dropped 6 bases, with 11 bases sitting between them. This CDR3 spans 13 amino acids. CDR3 in DNA: TGTGCCAGCAGCCCATTTAGGGCCGGGGAGCTGTTTTTT. Its protein is CASSPFRAGELFF.

The chain employs TRBV6-1 and TRBJ1-2, with D possibly matching TRBD1 (5 bases). There are 15 residues in the CDR3. Trimming left V 8 bases short and J 7 bases short, with 23 bases between. Germline V gene lookup returns CDR1 MNHNS and CDR2 SASEGT. In DNA, the CDR3 is TGTGCCAGCGGCGTAGGAGGGGTAGGCTTGAGTGGCTACACCTTC. Amino acid sequence: CASGVGGVGLSGYTF.

This sequence joins TRBV6-5 and TRBJ1-1; 7 bases fit TRBD1. There are 14 residues in the CDR3. With V trimmed by 6 bases and J by 1 base, 5 bases remained unmatched. Germline V gene lookup returns CDR1 MNHEY and CDR2 SVGAGI. The CDR3 region is CASRWDRKNTEAFF. CDR3 bases: TGTGCCAGCAGGTGGGACAGAAAGAACACTGAAGCTTTCTTT.

The gene calls are TRBV6-6 and TRBJ2-3; 9 bases are a match to TRBD2. Germline values: CDR1 MNHNY, CDR2 SVGAGI (reference sequence). After removal of 5 bases from V and 1 base from J, the junction contained 10 bases not matched to a gene. CDR3 length equals 17 residues. Here the CDR3 DNA reads TGTGCCAGCAGTCTCCACATGCGGGGGGGACGCACAGATACGCAGTATTTT. Translated: CASSLHMRGGRTDTQYF.

This clone appeared a few times. The gene calls are TRBV2 and TRBJ1-2; TRBD1 matches at 7 bases. Looked up from germline, CDR1 is SNHLY and CDR2 is FYNNEI. The V segment lost 9 bases and the J segment 0 bases; nucleotides outside the gene matches: 4. The CDR3 is made up of 13 amino acids. CDR3 amino acids: CASRQGANYGYTF. CDR3 nucleotide sequence: TGTGCCAGTCGACAGGGTGCTAACTATGGCTACACCTTC.

The chain has TRBV11-2 and TRBJ1-1; 8 bases line up with TRBD1. Trimming at V came to 5 bases and at J to 5 bases, leaving 7 bases not matched to a gene. CDR1 and CDR2 (germline): SGHAT, FQNNGV. The CDR3 contains 14 residues. The CDR3 loop reads CASSPGQGRTEAFF. CDR3 in DNA: TGTGCCAGCAGCCCCGGACAGGGAAGGACTGAAGCTTTCTTT.

The CDR3 DNA sequence: TGCGCCAGCAGCTCGACCACAGGGATTTTGACAGATACGCAGTATTTT. Amino acids: CASSSTTGILTDTQYF. The chain uses TRBV4-1 and TRBJ2-3; D perhaps matches TRBD1 (6 bases). V lost 5 bases, J lost 3 bases, and 18 bases lay in between. CDR1 is MGHRA, CDR2 YSYEKL, per germline. The CDR3 runs 16 residues.

Regarding this clone: Relative to the germline gene, one junction end is altered; a read error may explain this. The CDR3 sequence: CSVDGLHF. The CDR3 DNA is TGCAGCGTTGATGGGCTACACTTC. The rearrangement links TRBV29-1 to TRBJ2-5, with D unclear. The CDR3 spans 8 residues. Germline V CDR1 and CDR2: SQVTM, ANQGSEA.

This rearrangement joins TRBV29-1 to TRBJ2-1; no clear D. CDR3 length: 13 residues. Germline V CDR1 and CDR2: SQVTM, ANQGSEA. V lost 4 bases, J lost 2 bases, and 9 bases lay in between. As DNA, the CDR3 is TGCAGCGTTGGTGCAGCTCCCTACAATGAGCAGTTCTTC. Amino acid sequence: CSVGAAPYNEQFF.

The V gene is TRBV16, the J gene TRBJ1-6; 7 positions agree with TRBD1. V lost 2 bases and J lost 7; bases outside the gene matches: 5. Germline values: CDR1 KGHSY, CDR2 FQNENV. CDR3 length: 15 residues. The CDR3 spells CASSQQTGSNSPLHF. The CDR3 bases are TGTGCCAGCAGCCAACAGACAGGGTCGAATTCACCCCTCCACTTT.

CDR3 protein: CASSWGDPGELFF. CDR3 nucleotides: TGTGCCAGCAGTTGGGGGGACCCCGGGGAGCTGTTTTTT. The chain links TRBV6-2 or TRBV6-3 to TRBJ2-2; TRBD2 might be the D (6 bases). The germline CDR1 and CDR2 sequences are MNHEY and SVGEGT. The CDR3 is made up of 13 amino acids. The V end was cut by 4 bases, the J end by 6 bases, with 9 bases between.

The rearrangement uses TRBV19 and TRBJ1-5; D not resolved. The CDR3 length is 13 residues. The germline gives CDR1 LNHDA, CDR2 SQIVND (reference sequence). Trimming took 4 bases from V and 7 from J, leaving 11 bases between them. CDR3 coding DNA: TGTGCCAGTAGTACCTCCTCGGGGCAGCCCCAGCATTTT. Its protein is CASSTSSGQPQHF.

This sequence joins TRBV5-5 and TRBJ2-2, with 8 bases matching TRBD1. Losses at the gene ends were 0 bases for V and 7 bases for J; bases not matched to a gene: 8. Looked up from germline, CDR1 is SGHKS and CDR2 is YYEKEE (reference sequence). The CDR3 length is 16 residues. This CDR3 reads CASSLALPGGFGELFF. The CDR3 DNA is TGTGCCAGCAGCTTGGCGCTGCCAGGGGGCTTCGGGGAGCTGTTTTTT. The whole variable domain, remainder taken from reference TRBV5-5 and TRBJ2-2, is DAGVTQSPTHLIKTRGQQVTLRCSPISGHKSVSWYQQVLGQGPQFIFQYYEKEERGRGNFPDRFSARQFPNYSSELNVNALLLGDSALYLCASSLALPGGFGELFFGEGSRLTVL.

This clone was observed once. The chain links TRBV3-1 (or the pseudogene TRBV3-2) to TRBJ2-2; 7 bases map to TRBD2. Germline values: CDR1 LGHDT, CDR2 YNNKEL (reference sequence). The V gene end was trimmed by 1 base and the J gene end by 3 bases; junction bases not matched to a gene: 2. CDR3 length equals 15 residues. The DNA of the CDR3 is TGTGCCAGCAGCCAAGGGGGGGGTTACACCGGGGAGCTGTTTTTT. It specifies CASSQGGGYTGELFF.

The gene calls are TRBV5-1 and TRBJ2-7, with D unresolved. CDR1 and CDR2 (germline): SGHRS, YFSETQ. This CDR3 is 10 amino acids long. V was cut by 2 bases and J by 6 bases, with 3 bases left in between. CDR3 DNA sequence: TGCGCCAGCAGCTTCGCCGAGCAGTACTTC. Its protein product is CASSFAEQYF.

CDR3: CASRVSRSGQPQHF. The CDR3 DNA follows: TGTGCCAGTAGAGTAAGCCGCTCAGGTCAGCCCCAGCATTTT. The chain combines TRBV19 with TRBJ1-5; D gene uncertain. The V gene lost 6 bases and the J gene lost 6 bases, with 15 bases spanning the gap. The CDR3 consists of 14 residues. The germline CDR1 and CDR2 sequences are LNHDA and SQIVND (reference sequence).

In the case of this clone: The same CDR3 arises from other DNA sequences in this sample as well. The chain couples TRBV3-1 (or the pseudogene TRBV3-2) to TRBJ2-5; the D gene could be TRBD1 or TRBD2 (7 bases each). Germline V CDR1 and CDR2: LGHDT, YNNKEL (reference sequence). V was pared by 3 bases and J by 5 bases, with 13 bases between. This CDR3 has 14 amino acids. CDR3 in DNA: TGTGCCAGCAGCCAGGGAGGGGGCGTGGAGACCCAGTACTTC. It codes for CASSQGGGVETQYF.

This clone appeared once. This chain uses TRBV7-3 with TRBJ1-5, with D unresolved. CDR3 length equals 16 residues. Trimming removed 1 base from V and 0 bases from J, with 10 bases in between. The germline V gene has CDR1 SGHTA and CDR2 FQGTGA. Here the CDR3 DNA reads TGTGCCAGCAGCTTAATCTACAGACATAGCAATCAGCCCCAGCATTTT. It is translated as CASSLIYRHSNQPQHF.

This chain connects TRBV23-1 to TRBJ1-5, with D tentatively TRBD1 (6 bases). TRBV23-1 is designated an ORF whose function remains uncertain. This CDR3 contains 16 residues. With 0 bases removed from V and 7 bases from J, the gap between germline ends came to 16 bases. CDR3 sequence (DNA): TGCGCCAGCAGTCAATCCGACCCAGGGGTGCGACAGCCCCAGCATTTT. Its translation: CASSQSDPGVRQPQHF.

The CDR3 is CASSVRRGGPETQYF. The CDR3 DNA reads as TGTGCCAGCAGCGTTCGGAGGGGGGGCCCGGAGACCCAGTACTTC. The chain joins TRBV11-2 to TRBJ2-5, with D tentatively TRBD2 (7 bases). The CDR3 runs 15 residues. V lost 5 bases, J lost 5 bases, and 18 bases lay in between. Germline assignment: CDR1 SGHAT and CDR2 FQNNGV.

The chain couples TRBV3-1 (or the pseudogene TRBV3-2) to TRBJ1-6, with D unresolved. This CDR3 contains 12 residues. The germline V gene has CDR1 LGHDT and CDR2 YNNKEL (reference sequence). V was trimmed by 1 base and J by 11 bases, leaving 6 bases between them. Here the CDR3 DNA reads TGTGCCAGCAGCCAAGGGCTCACACCCCTCCACTTT. Amino acid sequence: CASSQGLTPLHF.

V gene TRBV15 combines with J gene TRBJ2-7; 7 nucleotides line up with TRBD2. This CDR3 is 14 amino acids long. Germline V gives CDR1 LNHNV, CDR2 YYDKDF (reference sequence). J was trimmed by 5 bases and V by 8 bases; bases with no gene match: 12. CDR3 sequence reads: CATRKLAASDEQYF. The CDR3 DNA sequence: TGTGCCACCCGAAAGCTAGCGGCCTCGGACGAGCAGTACTTC.

The chain is built from TRBV7-2 and TRBJ1-1, with a tentative D call TRBD1 (5 bases). This CDR3 is built from 14 residues. V lost 5 bases and J lost 5, with 15 bases in between. Germline CDR1 and CDR2: SGHTA and FQGNSA. The CDR3 loop is CASSPGGVRTEAFF. CDR3 coding DNA: TGTGCCAGCAGCCCGGGGGGAGTCCGGACTGAAGCTTTCTTT.

The genes are TRBV3-1 (or the pseudogene TRBV3-2) and TRBJ2-1; TRBD2 agrees at 13 bases. Germline CDR1 reads LGHDT; CDR2 reads YNNKEL (reference sequence). V was pared by 11 bases and J by 6 bases, with 7 bases of the junction left unmatched. This CDR3 comprises 14 residues. The CDR3 nucleotides are TGTGCCTCCAAGACTAGCGGGGGGTTCAATGAGCAGTTCTTC. Translating gives CASKTSGGFNEQFF.